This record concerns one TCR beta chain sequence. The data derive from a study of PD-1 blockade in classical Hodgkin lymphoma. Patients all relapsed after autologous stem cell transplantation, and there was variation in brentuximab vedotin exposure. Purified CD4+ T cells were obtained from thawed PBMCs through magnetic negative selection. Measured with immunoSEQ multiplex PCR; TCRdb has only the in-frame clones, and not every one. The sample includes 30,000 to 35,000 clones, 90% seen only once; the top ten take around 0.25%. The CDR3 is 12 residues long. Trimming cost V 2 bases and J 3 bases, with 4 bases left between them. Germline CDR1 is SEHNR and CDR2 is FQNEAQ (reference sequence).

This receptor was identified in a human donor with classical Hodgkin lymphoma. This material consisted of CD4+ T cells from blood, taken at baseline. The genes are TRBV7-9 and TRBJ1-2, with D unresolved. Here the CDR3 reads CASSLYDYGYTF. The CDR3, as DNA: TGTGCCAGCAGCTTATACGACTATGGCTACACCTTC.